These 30 T cell receptor beta chains share one sample of origin, sequenced in a study of response to subunit inactivated influenza vaccine. TCRdb re-analysed the RT-PCR reads in MiXCR, keeping a single row per CDR3 protein. The profile shows some 500,000 distinct CDR3 sequences, roughly 13% of them singletons. This material consisted of PBMCs from blood, taken around seven weeks after vaccination. The receptors shown here come from a man between 45 and 60 years old who received an inactivated influenza vaccine.

This clonotype was picked up a small number of times. The rearrangement joins TRBV18 to TRBJ1-1; perhaps TRBD1 as D (5 bases). CDR3 size: 12 residues. Germline V gives CDR1 KGHSH, CDR2 LQKENI. V lost 4 bases and J lost 6, with 9 bases in between. Written as DNA, the CDR3 is TGTGCCAGCTCACTCGGGGCTGCTGAAGCTTTCTTT. Protein sequence: CASSLGAAEAFF.

V usage is TRBV12-3 or TRBV12-4 and J usage is TRBJ1-1; D perhaps matches TRBD1 (6 bases). This CDR3 spans 16 amino acids. V lost 4 bases and J 4 bases, leaving 19 bases between the germline ends. CDR3 sequence reads: CASSSTERGAGTEAFF. CDR3 in DNA: TGTGCCAGCAGTTCCACCGAGCGGGGGGCCGGCACTGAAGCTTTCTTT.

A few counts support this clonotype. The chain uses TRBV6-1 and TRBJ1-6; 7 positions match TRBD1. The V and J ends lost 7 bases and 6 bases, in that order; junction bases with no gene match: 6. The CDR3 has 14 residues. Germline lookup yields CDR1 MNHNS and CDR2 SASEGT. The chain's CDR3 is CASKRDRSNSPLHF. The DNA of the CDR3 is TGTGCCAGCAAGCGGGACAGAAGTAATTCACCCCTCCACTTT.

The chain carries TRBV21-1 and TRBJ1-2; the D segment call TRBD1 is taken from the table without a DNA check. TRBV21-1 is designated a pseudogene. This CDR3 region has 15 residues. The CDR3 sequence is CASSEHRGRDYGYTF. Written as DNA, the CDR3 is TGTGCCAGCAGCGAACACAGGGGGCGCGACTATGGCTACACCTTC.

This clonotype was observed a handful of times. V gene TRBV7-2 combines with J gene TRBJ2-5; D gene ambiguous. Germline CDR1 and CDR2: SGHTA and FQGNSA. The CDR3 is 14 residues long. Between the trimmed V and J ends, which lost 5 bases and 2 bases, there was a span of 12 bases. CDR3 DNA sequence: TGTGCCAGCAGCAACCCCTGGCGTCAAGAGACCCAGTACTTC. Translated: CASSNPWRQETQYF. The whole variable domain, remainder taken from reference TRBV7-2 and TRBJ2-5, is GAGVSQSPSNKVTEKGKDVELRCDPISGHTALYWYRQSLGQGLEFLIYFQGNSAPDKSGLPSDRFSAERTGGSVSTLTIQRTQQEDSAVYLCASSNPWRQETQYFGPGTRLLVL.

This clonotype occurred a few times. V usage is TRBV12-3 or TRBV12-4 and J usage is TRBJ1-4; no firm D call. Trimming removed 6 bases from V and 8 bases from J, with 10 bases in between. This CDR3 has 12 residues. CDR3 DNA: TGTGCCAGCAGGGGGAGTGGGGAAAAACTGTTTTTT. It translates to CASRGSGEKLFF.

V usage is TRBV11-1 and J usage is TRBJ1-3; 7 nucleotides align to TRBD1. The CDR3 spans 18 residues. The J segment lost 0 bases and the V segment lost 5 bases, leaving 13 bases of the junction unmatched. The V gene's germline CDR1 is SGHAT and CDR2 FQDESV (reference sequence). This CDR3 reads CASSPRWAGGFSGNTIYF. In nucleotides, the CDR3 is TGTGCCAGCAGCCCACGGTGGGCAGGGGGATTCTCTGGAAACACCATATATTTT.

In this sample, this clonotype turned up a few times. V usage is TRBV20-1 and J usage is TRBJ1-2; the D is unclear. Trimming pared 6 bases from V and 5 bases from J, leaving 16 bases between. CDR3 length equals 13 residues. CDR1 and CDR2 from the germline V gene are DFQATT and SNEGSKA (reference sequence). The CDR3 loop is CSAPPSHVYGYTF. CDR3 nucleotide sequence: TGCAGTGCCCCGCCCAGCCATGTTTATGGCTACACCTTC.

This clonotype was seen only a few times. This chain uses TRBV2 with TRBJ2-5, with 9 bases that match TRBD1. Per germline, CDR1 SNHLY and CDR2 FYNNEI. The CDR3 sequence is 14 residues long. V was clipped by 9 bases and J by 3 bases; unmatched bases: 8. The DNA for the CDR3 is TGTGCCAGAGATCGAACAGGGGGCAAAGAGACCCAGTACTTC. It translates to CARDRTGGKETQYF.

The table lists this clonotype with many counts. V gene TRBV5-1 combines with J gene TRBJ2-1, with 7 bases that match TRBD2. The J segment lost 3 bases and the V segment lost 2 bases, leaving 5 bases of the junction unmatched. CDR3 length: 15 amino acids. CDR1 and CDR2 (germline): SGHRS, YFSETQ. The CDR3 loop reads CASSLGRGGYNEQFF. In nucleotides, the CDR3 is TGCGCCAGCAGCTTAGGTCGCGGGGGCTACAATGAGCAGTTCTTC. The variable domain in full, completed from reference TRBV5-1 and TRBJ2-1, reads KAGVTQTPRYLIKTRGQQVTLSCSPISGHRSVSWYQQTPGQGLQFLFEYFSETQRNKGNFPGRFSGRQFSNSRSEMNVSTLELGDSALYLCASSLGRGGYNEQFFGPGTRLTVL.

This chain links TRBV10-3 with TRBJ2-7, with D perhaps TRBD1 (5 bases). Trimming pared 7 bases from V and 9 bases from J, leaving 16 bases between. In germline, CDR1 is ENHRY, CDR2 SYGVKD. The CDR3 is 12 amino acids. The CDR3 region has the DNA TGTGCCATCAAGACAGAAGGGTTCGGGCAGTACTTC. Translating it yields CAIKTEGFGQYF.

The rearrangement links TRBV11-2 to TRBJ2-7; D is undetermined. This CDR3 region has 12 residues. The germline V and J ends were trimmed by 3 bases and 6 bases, with 9 bases remaining between them. Germline lookup yields CDR1 SGHAT and CDR2 FQNNGV. In DNA, the CDR3 is TGTGCCAGCAGCTTCTCCAGGCCCGAGCAGTACTTC. It encodes CASSFSRPEQYF.

This clonotype has a handful of counts. The chain combines TRBV5-1 with TRBJ2-7; D not resolved. Germline V gene sequence: CDR1 SGHRS, CDR2 YFSETQ. Trimming removed 3 bases from V and 3 bases from J, with 16 bases in between. The CDR3 is made up of 15 amino acids. CDR3 sequence reads: CASSYTSPGRYEQYF. CDR3 nucleotide sequence: TGCGCCAGCAGCTACACATCTCCTGGGCGCTACGAGCAGTACTTC.

This clonotype was observed a few times. The gene calls are TRBV29-1 and TRBJ2-2, with D perhaps being TRBD1 or TRBD2 (5 bases each). Germline-derived CDR1 and CDR2 are SQVTM and ANQGSEA. The CDR3 totals 17 residues. The V gene lost 2 bases and the J gene lost 5 bases, with 21 bases spanning the gap. The CDR3 reads CSVELAGTGAGTGELFF. DNA of the CDR3: TGCAGCGTTGAACTTGCAGGGACCGGGGCTGGAACCGGGGAGCTGTTTTTT.

The chain uses TRBV4-3 and TRBJ2-5, with D perhaps TRBD1 (6 bases). Germline V gene data show CDR1 as LGHNA and CDR2 as YSLEER. There are 17 residues in the CDR3. Trimming took 0 bases from V and 0 from J, leaving 14 bases between them. The CDR3 DNA reads as TGCGCCAGCAGCCAAGAGGTCCCCGGGACATACCAAGAGACCCAGTACTTC. It encodes CASSQEVPGTYQETQYF.

In DNA, the CDR3 is TGTGCCAGCAGCCTACCGTATGGCGGGGGTACAGATACGCAGTATTTT. It translates to CASSLPYGGGTDTQYF. This chain uses TRBV7-8 with TRBJ2-3; 7 bases are shared with TRBD2. Germline V gives CDR1 SGHVS, CDR2 FQNEAQ. This CDR3 spans 16 amino acids. V gave up 5 bases and J gave up 3 bases; unmatched junction bases: 11.

This clonotype was counted between two and nine times. The chain recombines TRBV20-1 with TRBJ2-7, with D unclear. Germline V gene lookup returns CDR1 DFQATT and CDR2 SNEGSKA (reference sequence). Deletions cut 3 bases from V and 5 bases from J, with 5 bases between. The CDR3 is 10 residues long. This chain's CDR3 is CSASFHEQYF. The CDR3 coding sequence is TGCAGTGCTAGCTTCCACGAGCAGTACTTC.

There are a few counts of this clonotype. The chain joins TRBV20-1 to TRBJ2-1; TRBD2 matches 7 bases. Germline CDR1 and CDR2: DFQATT and SNEGSKA (reference sequence). The ends lost 0 bases at V and 0 bases at J; junction bases unmatched: 5. CDR3 length equals 16 residues. The DNA of the CDR3 is TGCAGTGCTAGAGATCAGCGGGGAAGCTCCTACAATGAGCAGTTCTTC. Translation gives CSARDQRGSSYNEQFF.

This clonotype was counted a few times. The V call is TRBV7-2, the J call TRBJ2-1, with TRBD1 matching over 8 bases. The CDR3 has 16 amino acids. Germline CDR1 reads SGHTA; CDR2 reads FQGNSA. Germline trimming cut 0 bases from V and 10 bases from J; bases unmatched to any gene: 11. The CDR3 loop reads CASSLAPGQDLGEQFF. The CDR3 nucleotides are TGTGCCAGCAGCTTAGCTCCGGGACAGGATTTAGGGGAGCAGTTCTTC.

This clonotype showed up many times. The CDR3: CSAKLAGGPRTDTQYF. In DNA form, the CDR3 reads TGCAGTGCTAAACTAGCGGGAGGGCCTCGCACAGATACGCAGTATTTT. This rearrangement joins TRBV20-1 to TRBJ2-3; 13 bases map to TRBD2. Germline V gene data show CDR1 as DFQATT and CDR2 as SNEGSKA (reference sequence). CDR3 length: 16 amino acids. The V gene end was trimmed by 4 bases and the J gene end by 1 base; junction bases not matched to a gene: 5.

The chain links TRBV20-1 to TRBJ2-1; 10 bases are shared with TRBD2. This CDR3 contains 14 residues. Germline lookup yields CDR1 DFQATT and CDR2 SNEGSKA (reference sequence). The junction had 3 bases not matched to a gene; V was cut back by 3 bases and J by 4 bases. The CDR3 nucleotides are TGCAGTGCTAGGACAGCGGGGGGGTACAATGAGCAGTTCTTC. Its translation: CSARTAGGYNEQFF.

The rearrangement links TRBV6-2 or TRBV6-3 to TRBJ2-4; D remains ambiguous. V was trimmed by 5 bases and J by 2 bases, leaving 16 bases between them. The CDR3 covers 16 residues. CDR1 is MNHEY, CDR2 SVGEGT, per germline. The DNA of the CDR3 is TGTGCCAGCAGTCAAACGCTGGTCGAGACCAAAAACATTCAGTACTTC. As protein: CASSQTLVETKNIQYF.

This clonotype was detected many times. Here the CDR3 reads CASSDNIQDAEQYF. CDR3 DNA sequence: TGTGCCAGCAGCGATAATATACAGGACGCGGAGCAGTACTTC. The rearrangement links TRBV9 to TRBJ2-7; a possible D gene is TRBD1 (5 bases). This CDR3 spans 14 amino acids. The V gene lost 3 bases and the J gene lost 7 bases, with 17 bases spanning the gap. Germline-derived CDR1 and CDR2 are SGDLS and YYNGEE.

J is TRBJ2-3 and V is TRBV7-9; 9 bases align to TRBD2. The CDR3 spans 17 residues. Germline CDR1 and CDR2: SEHNR and FQNEAQ (reference sequence). The V gene end was trimmed by 5 bases and the J gene end by 0 bases; junction bases not matched to a gene: 9. The CDR3 region has the DNA TGTGCCAGCAGCCTCCCGAGACTAGCGGAGAGCACAGATACGCAGTATTTT. This translates into CASSLPRLAESTDTQYF.

J is TRBJ1-2 and V is TRBV28, with unresolved D. Looked up from germline, CDR1 is MDHEN and CDR2 is SYDVKM. The CDR3 length is 15 residues. V shed 4 bases and J shed 8 bases, with 20 bases lying between them. CDR3 bases: TGTGCCAGCAGTTCGGGCAGGCCCTGGGGTTGGGGCTACACCTTC. Its translation is CASSSGRPWGWGYTF.

In this sample, this clonotype turned up many times. The chain combines TRBV10-2 with TRBJ2-3, with 11 bases identical to TRBD2. CDR3 length equals 15 residues. V was clipped by 4 bases and J by 4 bases; unmatched bases: 4. Germline CDR1 reads WSHSY; CDR2 reads SAAADI. The CDR3 is CASSVLAGGPDTQYF. DNA for the CDR3: TGCGCCAGCAGTGTTCTAGCGGGGGGCCCAGATACGCAGTATTTT.

The V call is TRBV24-1, the J call TRBJ2-1; unclear D gene. Germline assignment: CDR1 KGHDR and CDR2 SFDVKD. The V end was cut by 2 bases, the J end by 8 bases, with 12 bases between. The CDR3 is made up of 14 amino acids. This CDR3 reads CATSDSTSWHEQFF. As DNA, the CDR3 is TGTGCCACCAGTGATTCTACCAGCTGGCATGAGCAGTTCTTC.

This clonotype was detected ten times or more. The chain recombines TRBV7-2 with TRBJ2-3; D not resolved. V was clipped by 5 bases and J by 0 bases, with 6 bases between them. This CDR3 comprises 13 residues. Germline CDR1 reads SGHTA; CDR2 reads FQGNSA. The CDR3 loop reads CASSRGSTDTQYF. The CDR3 bases are TGTGCCAGCAGCCGAGGTAGCACAGATACGCAGTATTTT.

This clonotype came up a few times. The chain employs TRBV29-1 and TRBJ2-1, with 10 bases fitting TRBD2. There are 18 residues in the CDR3. J gave up 0 bases and V 7 bases, and 15 bases lay outside the gene matches. Per germline, CDR1 SQVTM and CDR2 ANQGSEA. The CDR3: CSAGLRLAGHSSYNEQFF. In nucleotides, the CDR3 is TGCAGCGCCGGACTTCGACTAGCGGGCCACAGCTCCTACAATGAGCAGTTCTTC.

The rearrangement joins TRBV5-1 to TRBJ2-3; 9 bases agree with TRBD1. V was clipped by 6 bases and J by 5 bases; unmatched bases: 10. The germline V gene has CDR1 SGHRS and CDR2 YFSETQ. The CDR3 length is 15 residues. Here the CDR3 DNA reads TGCGCCAGCAACAGACAGGGGGGCGCGATAGATACGCAGTATTTT. It translates to CASNRQGGAIDTQYF.